This TCR beta chain comes out of a study of siplizumab effects on memory and regulatory T cells. Each sample yielded around 10^5 assayed TCR templates. Here immunoSEQ multiplex PCR was the method, and the copy in TCRdb shows in-frame clones only, minus some. The profile shows 99,000 or so clones, nearly 95% of them singletons. The TCR was taken from a human donor in good health. The sample consisted of Tregs sorted from blood.

CDR3 DNA sequence: TGTGCCAGCAGCTTAGCAGGGGCCAAAAACATTCAGTACTTC. As protein: CASSLAGAKNIQYF. The chain couples TRBV7-8 to TRBJ2-4, with D unclear. Germline loops: CDR1 SGHVS, CDR2 FQNEAQ. The CDR3 runs 14 residues. The germline V and J ends were trimmed by 0 bases and 1 base, with 4 bases remaining between them.